The 30 T cell receptor beta chains below come from one sample, sequenced in a study of graft-versus-host responses after intestinal transplantation. The protocol was immunoSEQ multiplex PCR, while the TCRdb copy is restricted to in-frame clones and leaves out a portion. The sample comprises approximately 100,000 clones, 86% of which are singletons, and more than 1.4% rests with the top ten. Sequenced material: PBMCs, taken 255 days after intestinal transplant. All receptors derive from a human patient who received an intestinal transplant, so some T cells may come from the graft donor.

The V gene is TRBV5-1, the J gene TRBJ1-1; D unclear. The ends were cut back, 2 bases at V and 0 bases at J, with 5 bases in the middle. CDR1 and CDR2 from the germline V gene are SGHRS and YFSETQ. The CDR3 contains 13 residues. CDR3 sequence: CASSFSMNTEAFF. The CDR3 coding sequence is TGCGCCAGCAGCTTTTCGATGAACACTGAAGCTTTCTTT.

Concerning this clone: Its ends do not fully match the called genes, so a read error is possible. DNA for the CDR3: TGTGCCAGCAGCTTAGCCGTCTCCTACGGGCAGTACTTC. It encodes CASSLAVSYGQYF. The chain links TRBV7-8 to TRBJ2-7, with D unresolved. This CDR3 has 13 amino acids. CDR1 and CDR2 from the germline V gene are SGHVS and FQNEAQ.

The chain is built from TRBV19 and TRBJ2-2; the match to TRBD2 covers 10 bases. Germline V gene data show CDR1 as LNHDA and CDR2 as SQIVND (reference sequence). The CDR3 runs 16 residues. The trim removed 4 bases at V and 5 bases at J, leaving 7 bases unmatched. This chain's CDR3 is CASSSLAGGLTGELFF. The CDR3 coding sequence is TGTGCCAGTAGTAGTTTAGCGGGGGGACTTACCGGGGAGCTGTTTTTT.

This clone was recorded only once. The rearrangement uses TRBV11-2 and TRBJ2-5; 7 bases are shared with TRBD1. CDR1 is SGHAT, CDR2 FQNNGV, per germline. The CDR3 loop spans 15 amino acids. The J segment lost 2 bases and the V segment lost 5 bases, leaving 8 bases of the junction unmatched. The CDR3 DNA is TGTGCCAGCAGCCCTCACCCGGGACAGCAAGAGACCCAGTACTTC. Translated: CASSPHPGQQETQYF.

This chain uses TRBV28 with TRBJ1-5; D may be TRBD1 (6 bases). With 6 bases removed from V and 7 bases from J, the gap between germline ends came to 16 bases. CDR3 length equals 14 residues. Germline lookup yields CDR1 MDHEN and CDR2 SYDVKM. CDR3 nucleotide sequence: TGTGCCAGCAGCCTCCAGGGGAGGGGGCAGCCCCAGCATTTT. As protein: CASSLQGRGQPQHF.

V and J are TRBV5-1 and TRBJ1-5, with D uncertain. In germline, CDR1 is SGHRS, CDR2 YFSETQ. CDR3 length: 15 amino acids. V was clipped by 0 bases and J by 5 bases, with 12 bases between them. The CDR3 is CASSLGTESHQPQHF. The CDR3 bases are TGCGCCAGCAGCTTGGGAACAGAAAGTCATCAGCCCCAGCATTTT.

This clone occurred a few times. This sequence joins TRBV6-6 and TRBJ2-7; perhaps D is TRBD1 or TRBD2 (5 bases each). V was clipped by 2 bases and J by 3 bases, with 11 bases between them. CDR3 length equals 14 residues. In germline, CDR1 is MNHNY, CDR2 SVGAGI (reference sequence). The CDR3 sequence is CASSYAGGYYEQYV. Here the CDR3 DNA reads TGTGCCAGCAGTTACGCTGGGGGATACTACGAGCAGTACGTC.

This clone was seen a single time. This rearrangement joins TRBV4-1 to TRBJ2-5, with 8 bases identical to TRBD1. The V and J ends lost 4 bases and 2 bases, in that order; junction bases with no gene match: 6. Germline V gene lookup returns CDR1 MGHRA and CDR2 YSYEKL. CDR3 length equals 15 residues. CDR3 nucleotides: TGCGCCAGCAGCCCTATAGGACAGGGACAAGAGACCCAGTACTTC. Encoded protein: CASSPIGQGQETQYF.

The rearrangement links TRBV20-1 to TRBJ2-5, with no clear D. Germline lookup yields CDR1 DFQATT and CDR2 SNEGSKA (reference sequence). CDR3 length: 11 residues. Trimming took off 7 bases at V and 6 bases at J, with 12 bases between the two ends. The CDR3 sequence is CSGGIGQTQYF. The CDR3 DNA reads TGCAGTGGTGGGATCGGGCAGACCCAGTACTTC.

The chain has TRBV30 and TRBJ1-3, with 7 bases identical to TRBD1. The germline V gene has CDR1 GTSNPN and CDR2 SVGIG (reference sequence). V gave up 1 base and J gave up 1 base; unmatched junction bases: 4. The CDR3 consists of 15 residues. The CDR3 coding sequence is TGTGCCTGGAGTGCACAGGGGCAGTCTGGAAACACCATATATTTT. Protein product: CAWSAQGQSGNTIYF.

The chain carries TRBV10-1 and TRBJ1-1, with unresolved D. The V gene's germline CDR1 is WNHNN and CDR2 SYGVQD (reference sequence). The V and J ends lost 6 bases and 0 bases respectively, with 8 bases between them. The CDR3 is made up of 13 amino acids. The CDR3, as DNA: TGCGCCAGCAGGGGGTCCTTGAACACTGAAGCTTTCTTT. Its translation: CASRGSLNTEAFF.

The chain combines TRBV7-8 with TRBJ2-1; a weak D match, TRBD2 (6 bases). Trimming took off 2 bases at V and 0 bases at J, with 14 bases between the two ends. The germline V gene encodes CDR1 SGHVS and CDR2 FQNEAQ. CDR3 length: 17 residues. The CDR3 nucleotides are TGTGCCAGCAGCTTATTCGACCGGGGGAGCTCCTACAATGAGCAGTTCTTC. Protein sequence: CASSLFDRGSSYNEQFF.

This chain uses TRBV6-4 with TRBJ2-1; 10 bases agree with TRBD1. Trimming cost V 6 bases and J 0 bases; bases outside gene matches: 17. CDR1 is MRHNA and CDR2 is SNTAGT in the germline V gene. This CDR3 contains 20 residues. CDR3 nucleotides: TGTGCCAGCAGCCCACGGGGACAGGGGCGCCAACAGAGCTCCTACAATGAGCAGTTCTTC. Protein: CASSPRGQGRQQSSYNEQFF.

V usage is TRBV4-1 and J usage is TRBJ1-2; 9 positions agree with TRBD1. Germline lookup yields CDR1 MGHRA and CDR2 YSYEKL. Unmatched junction bases numbered 5, after V lost 4 bases and J lost 5 bases. This CDR3 spans 14 amino acids. CDR3 bases: TGCGCCAGCAGCCCGCGGGACAGGGAATATGGCTACACCTTC. This gives the protein CASSPRDREYGYTF.

The genes are TRBV28 and TRBJ2-3; TRBD2 agrees at 8 bases. Germline lookup yields CDR1 MDHEN and CDR2 SYDVKM. This CDR3 has 14 residues. Trimming took 5 bases from V and 0 from J; bases not matched to a gene: 1. The CDR3 protein is CASSPSGSTDTQYF. In DNA, the CDR3 is TGTGCCAGCAGTCCTAGCGGGAGCACAGATACGCAGTATTTT.

The chain has TRBV29-1 and TRBJ2-7, with D perhaps given as TRBD1 or TRBD2 (6 bases each). Trimming shortened V by 3 bases and J by 3 bases, and 15 bases separated the two germline ends. The CDR3 totals 14 residues. Germline CDR1 reads SQVTM; CDR2 reads ANQGSEA. CDR3 region: CSVDSTGAGYEQYF. The DNA of the CDR3 is TGCAGCGTTGACTCAACGGGGGCGGGCTACGAGCAGTACTTC.

The chain uses TRBV6-1 and TRBJ2-4, with unresolved D. Germline V gene data show CDR1 as MNHNS and CDR2 as SASEGT. Trimming took off 7 bases at V and 0 bases at J, with 10 bases between the two ends. The CDR3 has 14 amino acids. In DNA form, the CDR3 reads TGTGCCAGCATTGAGAGGCTAGCCAAAAACATTCAGTACTTC. Translated: CASIERLAKNIQYF.

V and J are TRBV9 and TRBJ1-1, with 9 bases that match TRBD1. With 0 bases clipped from V and 3 bases from J, the junction kept 0 bases outside the gene matches. The CDR3 extends over 14 amino acids. Germline V gene lookup returns CDR1 SGDLS and CDR2 YYNGEE. The CDR3 region is CASSVGTGDTEAFF. Written as DNA, the CDR3 is TGTGCCAGCAGCGTAGGGACAGGGGACACTGAAGCTTTCTTT. The variable domain in full, with the rest retrieved from reference TRBV9 and TRBJ1-1, is DSGVTQTPKHLITATGQRVTLRCSPRSGDLSVYWYQQSLDQGLQFLIQYYNGEERAKGNILERFSAQQFPDLHSELNLSSLELGDSALYFCASSVGTGDTEAFFGQGTRLTVV.

The chain has TRBV5-5 and TRBJ1-5; D remains ambiguous. V shed 0 bases and J shed 7 bases, with 17 bases lying between them. Germline CDR1 SGHKS, CDR2 YYEKEE (reference sequence). The CDR3 extends over 16 amino acids. CDR3 region: CASSLDLTAGVQPQHF. The CDR3 nucleotides read TGTGCCAGCAGCTTGGACCTTACGGCGGGTGTCCAGCCCCAGCATTTT.

The chain combines TRBV27 with TRBJ2-5, with 7 bases fitting TRBD2. Germline V gives CDR1 MNHEY, CDR2 SMNVEV (reference sequence). The CDR3 covers 13 residues. V trimming: 10 bases; J trimming: 0 bases; junction bases outside the gene matches: 5. CDR3 in amino acids: CAIRGVNQETQYF. The CDR3 nucleotides read TGTGCCATCCGGGGGGTTAACCAAGAGACCCAGTACTTC.

This sequence joins TRBV6-5 and TRBJ1-1; D is uncertain. This CDR3 comprises 13 residues. The V gene lost 8 bases and the J gene lost 1 base, with 11 bases spanning the gap. Germline CDR1 reads MNHEY; CDR2 reads SVGAGI. The CDR3 DNA is TGTGCCAGCGCAAGATCTGGGAACACTGAAGCTTTCTTT. It codes for CASARSGNTEAFF.

The gene calls are TRBV5-4 and TRBJ2-3; 9 positions match TRBD1. V lost 3 bases to trimming and J lost 10 bases; unmatched junction nucleotides: 24. This CDR3 is built from 19 residues. CDR1 is SGHNT and CDR2 is YYREEE in the germline V gene (reference sequence). DNA for the CDR3: TGTGCCAGCAGCTCCGTCTCGGTATATGACAGGGGGAGGATGCCGCCGCAGTATTTT. Translated: CASSSVSVYDRGRMPPQYF. The full variable domain, rest sourced from reference TRBV5-4 and TRBJ2-3, is ETGVTQSPTHLIKTRGQQVTLRCSSQSGHNTVSWYQQALGQGPQFIFQYYREEENGRGNFPPRFSGLQFPNYSSELNVNALELDDSALYLCASSSVSVYDRGRMPPQYFGPGTRLTVL.

This chain links TRBV4-1 with TRBJ2-1; D is perhaps TRBD2 (6 bases). V gave up 3 bases and J gave up 7 bases, with 16 bases separating them. The CDR3 extends over 15 amino acids. The germline CDR1 and CDR2 sequences are MGHRA and YSYEKL. The CDR3 loop is CASSHGGLAINEQFF. The CDR3 DNA is TGCGCCAGCAGCCACGGTGGGCTAGCGATAAATGAGCAGTTCTTC.

The chain uses TRBV11-1 and TRBJ1-1; D remains ambiguous. V lost 1 base to trimming and J lost 0 bases, with 3 bases between them. CDR1 and CDR2 (germline): SGHAT, FQDESV (reference sequence). There are 13 residues in the CDR3. The CDR3 sequence is CASSLGMNTEAFF. In DNA form, the CDR3 reads TGTGCCAGCAGCTTAGGGATGAACACTGAAGCTTTCTTT.

As for this clone: At one boundary the junction diverges from the germline segment, which might be a read error. J is TRBJ2-1 and V is TRBV19; D remains unclear. CDR3 length equals 17 residues. Germline assignment: CDR1 LNHDA and CDR2 SQIVND (reference sequence). CDR3 nucleotide sequence: TGTGTCAGTAGTCCATTCTTGAGCTCTCAGATCCCCAATGAGCAGTTCTTC. Amino acids: CVSSPFLSSQIPNEQFF. Complete variable domain (other parts from reference TRBV19 and TRBJ2-1): DGGITQSPKYLFRKEGQNVTLSCEQNLNHDAMYWYRQDPGQGLRLIYYSQIVNDFQKGDIAEGYSVSREKKESFPLTVTSAQKNPTAFYLCVSSPFLSSQIPNEQFFGPGTRLTVL.

This clone was seen a few times. The V gene is TRBV7-2, the J gene TRBJ2-3, with 12 bases that match TRBD2. The CDR3 is 15 amino acids. Looked up from germline, CDR1 is SGHTA and CDR2 is FQGNSA. V lost 5 bases to trimming and J lost 6 bases; unmatched junction nucleotides: 6. The CDR3 DNA reads TGTGCCAGCAGCGCAGGACTAGCGGGACCGGATACGCAGTATTTT. Translating gives CASSAGLAGPDTQYF.

This clone was seen only a few times. The rearrangement links TRBV6-5 to TRBJ2-7, with D hard to call. Germline V gene lookup returns CDR1 MNHEY and CDR2 SVGAGI. Trimming took off 2 bases at V and 3 bases at J, with 5 bases between the two ends. CDR3 length equals 12 residues. Here the CDR3 reads CASSYNGYEQYF. The CDR3 DNA reads TGTGCCAGCAGTTACAACGGCTACGAGCAGTACTTC.

The chain is built from TRBV21-1 and TRBJ1-1; TRBD1, the table's D call, was not compared with the DNA. TRBV21-1 is a pseudogene. The CDR3 spans 15 residues. The DNA of the CDR3 is TGTGCCAGCAGCAAAGTTGGGGGCCCGTACACTGAAGCTTTCTTT. Its translation is CASSKVGGPYTEAFF.

This chain links TRBV28 with TRBJ1-2; D unresolved. The CDR3 runs 13 residues. Germline V gene sequence: CDR1 MDHEN, CDR2 SYDVKM. V lost 3 bases and J 4 bases, leaving 9 bases between the germline ends. CDR3 in DNA: TGTGCCAGCAGTTTCCGTCGGGCCTATGGCTACACCTTC. Residues: CASSFRRAYGYTF.

The CDR3, as DNA: TGTGCCAGCAGCCTACAGGGCTACACTGAAGCTTTCTTT. It specifies CASSLQGYTEAFF. V gene TRBV27 combines with J gene TRBJ1-1; weak D call: TRBD1 (6 bases). CDR1 is MNHEY, CDR2 SMNVEV, per germline (reference sequence). The CDR3 covers 13 residues. Trimming left V 6 bases short and J 3 bases short, with 11 bases between.